This T cell receptor beta chain was recovered during a study of blood T cell repertoires in COVID-19. Across the study: The United States, Italy and Spain provided the acute and convalescent COVID-19 samples. The cDNA or gDNA used as material had been derived from T cells, B-cell-depleted T cells, or PBMCs.

Under the authors' procedure: Reference gene primers were amplified, and this amplification served to estimate nucleated cell counts. Clones were sequenced by immunoSEQ multiplex PCR, and TCRdb holds only the in-frame ones, with some missing. The V and J calls and clone size come from that table; D and trimming were worked out from the DNA. The table includes about 300,000 clones, 85% to 90% detected once. The length of the CDR3 is 13 residues. The chain is built from TRBV21-1 and TRBJ1-1; TRBD1, as called in the table, went unchecked against the DNA. TRBV21-1 is a listed pseudogene. The sequencing input was peripheral blood. The clonotype originates from an older man with acute or convalescent COVID-19. Here the CDR3 reads CASTAGDDTEAFF. CDR3 DNA sequence: TGTGCCAGCACCGCAGGGGACGACACTGAAGCTTTCTTT.